Described below is a single T cell receptor (beta chain) sequence and its context. This clonotype was observed a handful of times. Its antigen is not yet known. It has no much larger one-base neighbor in the sample; base qualities were not kept. Inclusive of the bounding cysteine and phenylalanine, the CDR3 is 12 residues long. The CDR3 DNA has 36 bases and is translated from base 1. V loses 7 bases, J loses 7 bases, and the germline ends lie 11 bases apart. Looking up the germline V gene yields CDR1 MDHEN and CDR2 SYDVKM. Library preparation used PCR. Instrument used: Illumina HiSeq 2500. To normalize quantification of the TCRbeta repertoire, the TCR libraries were built with molecular barcoding that relied on unique molecular identifiers. In-frame beta chains were kept once TCRdb had trimmed the public reads at Q25 with fastp and called clones with MiXCR. Entries are consolidated by CDR3 protein sequence, retaining the most common genes and DNA. This sample gives hundreds of thousands of distinct CDR3 sequences in total; roughly 13% of them show up just once. The ten most abundant clones make up 2.2% of the sample.

What this sample's treatment or condition label stands for: allogeneic hematopoietic cell transplantation with graft depleted of TCRalphabeta T cells and CD19 B cells. TCRalphabeta/CD19-depleted allogeneic hematopoietic cell grafts were given to the transplant recipients, all of whom were children. This sample was included in a study of T-cell reconstitution after alpha-beta-depleted transplantation in children (TCRdb year 2016). For the study in its entirety: Using TCR repertoire profiling, the study followed T-cell immune reconstitution in a quantitative way in children after TCRalphabeta/CD19-depleted allogeneic hematopoietic cell transplantation.

General study outcomes and caveats: Over subsequent months, a decline in hyperexpanded clone frequencies was noted, and after one year, T-cell counts and TCRbeta diversity were mostly ascribed to newly produced T cells. In some patients, the high TCRbeta diversity seen at day 60 was put down to recipient T cells and intrathymic progenitors that had survived conditioning. The apparently early recovery of alphabetaT-cell counts about two months after transplant reportedly depended on only several hundred rapidly expanded clones that came from non-depleted graft cells.

The sample was PBMCs, mostly from graft donor cells, taken 360 days after TCRalphabeta/CD19-depleted stem cell transplant. This TCR was recovered from a male patient aged 5 to 17 who had a stem cell transplant for acute myeloid leukemia, so the T cells may come from the graft donor. The rearranged chain carries TRBV28 and TRBJ1-5, with no confidently assigned D gene. In nucleotide form, the sequence is TGTGCCAGCACCGAGGGTTTCCAGCCCCAGCATTTT. This gives the protein CASTEGFQPQHF. With the portions outside the CDR3 filled from the reference TRBV28 and TRBJ1-5 genes, the complete variable region becomes DVKVTQSSRYLVKRTGEKVFLECVQDMDHENMFWYRQDPGLGLRLIYFSYDVKMKEKGDIPEGYSVSREKKERFSLILESASTNQTSMYLCASTEGFQPQHFGDGTRLSIL.